This TCR beta chain was observed in a study of T cells in Graves' hyperthyroidism and ophthalmopathy. TCR beta CDR3 regions were amplified from RNA transcripts. A first-round RT-PCR of the TCR CDR3 used the HTBI primer set. TCRdb processed the multiplex PCR reads anew with MiXCR; each CDR3 protein has one entry. The sample lists a few hundred thousand distinct CDR3 sequences, 16% occurring once. The CDR3 spans 15 residues. The V gene end was trimmed by 5 bases and the J gene end by 2 bases; junction bases not matched to a gene: 7. Germline loops: CDR1 MDHEN, CDR2 SYDVKM. The J gene is TRBJ2-7, the V gene TRBV28, with 9 bases matching TRBD2. The receptor was derived from a woman aged 40 to 50 with Graves' ophthalmopathy. The sequenced material came from blood. CDR3 bases: TGTGCCAGCAGTCCGAGTCCTAGCGGGGCCTACGAGCAGTACTTC. Translated, it gives CASSPSPSGAYEQYF.